This T cell receptor beta chain is drawn from a study of CD8 T cells in ankylosing spondylitis. Study-wide results and caveats: Clones linked to disease were reported to show significant enrichment in matched ankylosing spondylitis synovial fluid. Within peripheral blood, clones linked to disease were CD8+ and relatively rare. The study identified a TCR beta motif of several highly homologous variants that appeared characteristic of ankylosing spondylitis blood. Reactive arthritis synovial fluid and blood were previously reported to contain some motif variants.

CDR1 is SGHRS and CDR2 is YFSETQ in the germline V gene. Trimming took 2 bases from V and 2 from J, leaving 16 bases between them. This CDR3 contains 16 residues. Making the TCR beta libraries involved quantitative 5'-RACE with molecular barcodes. MiXCR was run by TCRdb on the 5' RACE reads, yielding one entry per CDR3 protein. The sample holds about 390,000 distinct CDR3 sequences, under 25% seen once. A note on this clonotype: The antigen remains undetermined.

This clonotype originated in a male donor with ankylosing spondylitis. The chain employs TRBV5-1 and TRBJ1-1, with D possibly TRBD1 on 5 matching bases. Sequenced sample: blood, either unsorted or a sorted T cell fraction (not recorded which). CDR3 coding DNA: TGCGCCAGCAGCTTCAGCTTCGGGGGACGAAACACTGAAGCTTTCTTT. Its protein is CASSFSFGGRNTEAFF.